The T cell receptor beta chain under discussion was sequenced for a study of control samples from healthy donors and cancer patients. The CDR3 totals 20 residues. The V gene's germline CDR1 is KGHDR and CDR2 SFDVKD. With V trimmed by 1 base and J by 0 bases, 16 bases remained unmatched. The table came from immunoSEQ multiplex PCR; TCRdb's copy has only in-frame clones and leaves some out. The profile shows roughly 100,000 clones, about 91% of them singletons. The TCR comes from a young man in good health. This sequence joins TRBV24-1 and TRBJ1-2; 7 nucleotides agree with TRBD1. The sample consisted of blood. The CDR3: CATSDFILWDSNLSNYGYTF. CDR3 in DNA: TGTGCCACCAGTGATTTTATTCTTTGGGACAGCAACCTTTCTAACTATGGCTACACCTTC.